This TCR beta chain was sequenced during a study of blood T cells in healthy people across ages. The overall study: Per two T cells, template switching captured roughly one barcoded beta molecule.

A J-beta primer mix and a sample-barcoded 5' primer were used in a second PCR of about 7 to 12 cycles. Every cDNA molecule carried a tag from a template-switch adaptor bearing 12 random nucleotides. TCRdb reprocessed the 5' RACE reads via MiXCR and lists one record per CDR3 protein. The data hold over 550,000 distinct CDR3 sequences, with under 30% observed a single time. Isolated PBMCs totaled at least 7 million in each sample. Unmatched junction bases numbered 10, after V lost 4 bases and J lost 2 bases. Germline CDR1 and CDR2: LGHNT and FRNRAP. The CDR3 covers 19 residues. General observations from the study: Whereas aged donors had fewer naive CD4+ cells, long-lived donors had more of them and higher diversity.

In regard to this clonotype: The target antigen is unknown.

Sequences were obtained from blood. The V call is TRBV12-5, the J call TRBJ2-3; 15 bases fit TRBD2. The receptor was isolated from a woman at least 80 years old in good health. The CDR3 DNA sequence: TGTGCTAGTGGTTCGGGGACTAGCGGGGGGTTCGTGTCCACAGATACGCAGTATTTT. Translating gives CASGSGTSGGFVSTDTQYF. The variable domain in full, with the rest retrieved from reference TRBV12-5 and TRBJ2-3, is DARVTQTPRHKVTEMGQEVTMRCQPILGHNTVFWYRQTMMQGLELLAYFRNRAPLDDSGMPKDRFSAEMPDATLATLKIQPSEPRDSAVYFCASGSGTSGGFVSTDTQYFGPGTRLTVL.